The clone carrying this T cell receptor (beta chain) was found many times. V shed 5 bases, J shed 11 bases, and the junction held 12 bases outside the gene matches. Looked up from germline, CDR1 is DFQATT and CDR2 is SNEGSKA (reference sequence). The CDR3 spans 13 residues. This entry comes from a study of T-cell reconstitution after alpha-beta-depleted transplantation in children. Researchers prepared the TCRbeta library using unique molecular identifiers, the study reports. TCRdb processed the PCR reads anew with MiXCR; each CDR3 protein has one entry. The sample shows some 600,000 distinct CDR3 sequences, around 17% of them seen only once.

The source was PBMCs from the stem cell graft donor, collected from the stem cell graft. This chain joins TRBV20-1 and TRBJ1-1; 9 positions match TRBD1. This TCR was recovered from a human donor who donated a stem cell graft to a child with acute myeloid leukemia. The CDR3 reads CSAPPGQGISAFF. DNA for the CDR3: TGCAGTGCTCCGCCGGGACAGGGAATATCCGCTTTCTTT.